A selection of T cell receptor beta chains follows, all from one sample in a study of patients and donors after allogeneic stem cell transplantation. From the RT-PCR reads, TCRdb called clonotypes with MiXCR, one entry per CDR3 protein. The table shows around 170,000 distinct CDR3 sequences, with approximately 22% occurring only once. The sample comprised blood, either unsorted or a sorted T cell fraction (not recorded which). Source of these receptors: a human donor who was either an allogeneic HSCT recipient or a stem cell or donor lymphocyte infusion donor (not recorded which). It is not recorded whose cells these are; they may come from a transplant donor. The conserved cysteine and the conserved F or W are not part of the CDR3 here.

V	J	CDR3
TRBV5-1	TRBJ2-1	ASRSRGTYNEQF
TRBV12-3/TRBV12-4	TRBJ1-2	ASSWGIAYGYT
TRBV19	TRBJ2-7	ASSGGTDYEQY
TRBV7-2	TRBJ1-2	ASSLAGEFYGYT
TRBV29-1	TRBJ2-1	SAGGNEQF
TRBV7-9	TRBJ1-1	ASTQLGQRLNTEAF
TRBV6-2/TRBV6-3	TRBJ2-7	ASSYSSLEQY
TRBV12-3/TRBV12-4	TRBJ1-5	ASSRGADQPQH
TRBV4-3	TRBJ2-7	ASSQGASATYEQY
TRBV5-1	TRBJ2-1	ASSFQPSRYNEQF
TRBV5-1	TRBJ2-7	ASSLDRTGGDEQY
TRBV27	TRBJ2-3	ASSFAGTATDTQY
TRBV7-2	TRBJ2-1	ASSPAKAGASSYNEQF
TRBV20-1	TRBJ2-3	SANDGSTDTQY
TRBV9	TRBJ1-2	ASSVRQGYGYT
TRBV15	TRBJ1-1	ATSRAGTISQVTEAF
TRBV7-2	TRBJ2-4	ASSPLALNSPVSKNIQY
TRBV29-1	TRBJ2-7	SVGLGFPYEQY
TRBV10-3	TRBJ1-5	AIWGGQGINQPQH
TRBV11-2	TRBJ1-4	ASSLVEGAVTGLEELF
TRBV7-9	TRBJ2-1	ASSLMLAGGGF
TRBV5-1	TRBJ2-3	ASSLVGLSDTQY
TRBV5-1	TRBJ2-1	ASSLDGTSYNEQF
TRBV3-1	TRBJ1-2	ASSFRQGASSGYT
TRBV4-3	TRBJ1-2	ASSQEGTNYGYT
TRBV29-1	TRBJ2-1	SVAQGAASYNEQF
TRBV15	TRBJ2-2	ATSGWTGELF
TRBV20-1	TRBJ2-7	SARGTGGEQY
TRBV15	TRBJ2-5	ATSRGQETQY
TRBV19	TRBJ1-6	ASEDRADSPLH
TRBV5-1	TRBJ1-1	ASSLARKMNTEAF
TRBV27	TRBJ2-2	ASSLGTGGVPGELF
TRBV7-6	TRBJ1-1	ASSLDRGLNTEAF
TRBV18	TRBJ1-2	ASLGLYRGSNYGYT
TRBV6-5	TRBJ2-7	ASSSQGAGDLYEQY
TRBV7-2	TRBJ1-2	ASSARTWGYT
TRBV7-2	TRBJ1-5	ATHPSGGSNQPQH
TRBV20-1	TRBJ1-3	SARGPKGAGNTIY
TRBV5-1	TRBJ1-5	ASSLATGEPQH
TRBV29-1	TRBJ1-5	SVLQGFNQPQH